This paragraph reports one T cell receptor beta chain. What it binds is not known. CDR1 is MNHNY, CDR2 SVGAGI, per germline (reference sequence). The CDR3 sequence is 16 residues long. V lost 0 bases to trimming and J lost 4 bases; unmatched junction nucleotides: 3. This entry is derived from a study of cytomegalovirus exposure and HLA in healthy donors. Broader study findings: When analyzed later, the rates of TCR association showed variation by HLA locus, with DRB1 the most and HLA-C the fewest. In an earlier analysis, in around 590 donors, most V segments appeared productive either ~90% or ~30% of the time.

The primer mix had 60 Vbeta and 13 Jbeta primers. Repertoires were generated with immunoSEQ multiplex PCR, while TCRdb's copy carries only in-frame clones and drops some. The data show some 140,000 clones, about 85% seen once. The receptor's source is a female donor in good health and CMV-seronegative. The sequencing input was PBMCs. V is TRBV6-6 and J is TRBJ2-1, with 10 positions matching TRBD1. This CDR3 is CASSYSGQGGYNEQFF. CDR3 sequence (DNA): TGTGCCAGCAGTTACTCTGGACAGGGGGGGTACAATGAGCAGTTCTTC.